These 9 T cell receptor beta chains were all obtained from the same sample, sequenced in a study of blood T cell repertoires in COVID-19 (dated by TCRdb to the early 2020s). Libraries came from the immunoSEQ multiplex PCR assay. TCRdb took this table from immuneACCESS and kept in-frame rearrangements with V and J called. Such tables lack part of the clones; where checked against another copy, unresolved V genes explain under half of the gap, and the rest is unexplained. This sample has 250,000 to 300,000 clones in its table, and 70% to 90% of those were observed once. Jointly, the top ten make up approximately 12% of the sample. Sequencing input: peripheral blood. All receptors derive from a woman in her thirties with COVID-19, enrolled during active disease.

V is TRBV7-9 and J is TRBJ1-1, with 7 positions matching TRBD1. This CDR3 has 15 amino acids. V gave up 5 bases and J gave up 2 bases; unmatched junction bases: 8. Per germline, CDR1 SEHNR and CDR2 FQNEAQ (reference sequence). CDR3 DNA sequence: TGTGCCAGCAGCCCAAGTCCAGGGGGAAACACTGAAGCTTTCTTT. The encoded protein is CASSPSPGGNTEAFF.

This chain links TRBV3-1 (or the pseudogene TRBV3-2) with TRBJ1-2; D may be TRBD1 (5 bases). CDR3 size: 14 residues. Trimming took 1 base from V and 3 from J, leaving 9 bases between them. Germline V gene lookup returns CDR1 LGHDT and CDR2 YNNKEL (reference sequence). For the CDR3, the DNA is TGTGCCAGCAGCCAAGGGGCACAGGACTATGGCTACACCTTC. Translating gives CASSQGAQDYGYTF.

The V gene is TRBV2, the J gene TRBJ1-2; D is possibly TRBD1 (6 bases). Germline CDR1 SNHLY, CDR2 FYNNEI. V was clipped by 4 bases and J by 2 bases, with 11 bases between them. CDR3 size: 14 residues. CDR3 amino acids: CASSGQGTNYGYTF. For the CDR3, the DNA is TGTGCCAGCAGTGGGCAGGGGACCAACTATGGCTACACCTTC.

The gene calls are TRBV7-9 and TRBJ1-4; D gene ambiguous. Per the germline V gene, CDR1 is SEHNR and CDR2 is FQNEAQ (reference sequence). The CDR3 is made up of 16 amino acids. Deletions cut 0 bases from V and 7 bases from J, with 15 bases between. Here the CDR3 DNA reads TGTGCCAGCAGCTTAGCTCAAGCAGGACGGGGTGAAAAACTGTTTTTT. Protein sequence: CASSLAQAGRGEKLFF.

The chain combines TRBV7-8 with TRBJ2-5; 7 positions match TRBD2. This CDR3 has 15 amino acids. The trim removed 3 bases at V and 5 bases at J, leaving 9 bases unmatched. Germline CDR1 SGHVS, CDR2 FQNEAQ. The chain's CDR3 is CASSFNRGVRETQYF. CDR3 sequence (DNA): TGTGCCAGCAGCTTCAATCGGGGGGTTAGGGAGACCCAGTACTTC.

This clone was found a few times. The chain uses TRBV5-6 and TRBJ2-5, with 10 positions matching TRBD1. Germline-derived CDR1 and CDR2 are SGHDT and YYEEEE. This CDR3 comprises 17 residues. V lost 5 bases, J lost 4 bases, and 14 bases stayed unmatched. The CDR3 protein is CASSRQGATDTLETQYF. CDR3 coding DNA: TGTGCCAGCAGTAGACAGGGGGCGACAGATACCCTAGAGACCCAGTACTTC.

V usage is TRBV11-2 and J usage is TRBJ1-2, with D perhaps matching TRBD1 (5 bases). Germline CDR1 reads SGHAT; CDR2 reads FQNNGV. V shed 3 bases and J shed 4 bases, with 12 bases lying between them. The CDR3 loop spans 14 amino acids. CDR3 nucleotides: TGTGCCAGCAGCTTGTCTCCGGGGGGCTATGGCTACACCTTC. Encoded protein: CASSLSPGGYGYTF.

This clone has a single count. This chain connects TRBV5-1 to TRBJ2-5; 10 bases line up with TRBD2. CDR3 length equals 15 residues. J lost 2 bases, V lost 5 bases, and 6 bases had no gene match. Germline loops: CDR1 SGHRS, CDR2 YFSETQ. CDR3 amino acids: CASSSVTSGQETQYF. The CDR3 region has the DNA TGCGCCAGCAGTTCAGTGACTAGCGGGCAAGAGACCCAGTACTTC.

V is TRBV7-9 and J is TRBJ1-1; 8 nucleotides agree with TRBD1. V shed 5 bases, J shed 5 bases, and the junction held 7 bases outside the gene matches. The CDR3 runs to 14 residues. CDR1 is SEHNR, CDR2 FQNEAQ, per germline (reference sequence). As DNA, the CDR3 is TGTGCCAGCAGCCTGACAGGGGCGGGGACTGAAGCTTTCTTT. This codes for CASSLTGAGTEAFF.